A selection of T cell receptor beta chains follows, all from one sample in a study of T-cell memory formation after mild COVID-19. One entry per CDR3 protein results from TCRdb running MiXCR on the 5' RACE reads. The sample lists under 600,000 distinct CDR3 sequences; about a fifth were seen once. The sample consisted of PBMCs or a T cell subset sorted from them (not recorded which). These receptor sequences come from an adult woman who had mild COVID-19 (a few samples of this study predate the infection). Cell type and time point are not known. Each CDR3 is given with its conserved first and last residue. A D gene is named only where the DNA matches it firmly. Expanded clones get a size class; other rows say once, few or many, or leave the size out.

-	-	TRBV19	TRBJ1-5	TGTGCCAGTAGTATAGTCAACAGAAAAAAACAGCCCCAGCATTTT	CASSIVNRKKQPQHF
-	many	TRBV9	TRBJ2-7	TGTGCCAGCAGCGTATCCATTTTACACGAGCAGTACTTC	CASSVSILHEQYF
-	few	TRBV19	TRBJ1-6	TGTGCCAGTAGACGGACGGGGAATTCACCCCTCCACTTT	CASRRTGNSPLHF
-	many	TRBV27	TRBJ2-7	TGTGCCAGCCCCTTCTGCTGGGCCAATCCTCCGACCTACGAGCAGTACTTC	CASPFCWANPPTYEQYF
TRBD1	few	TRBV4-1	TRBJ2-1	TGCGCCAGCAGCTTTCCAGGGGGCAAAGCTATTGAGCAGTTCTTC	CASSFPGGKAIEQFF
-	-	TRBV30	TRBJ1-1	TGTGCCTGGACCCCCGACACGGCCACTGAAGCTTTCTTT	CAWTPDTATEAFF
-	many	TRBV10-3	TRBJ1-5	TGTGCCATCAGTGAGAAGGGGCGTCAGCCCCAGCATTTT	CAISEKGRQPQHF
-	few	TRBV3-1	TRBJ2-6	TGTGCCAGCAGCCAAGATTGGGGGAGCTCTGGGGCCAACGTCCTGACTTTC	CASSQDWGSSGANVLTF
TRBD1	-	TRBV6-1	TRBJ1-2	TGTGCCAGCAGCAACCCAGGGGGCGACTATGGCTACACCTTC	CASSNPGGDYGYTF
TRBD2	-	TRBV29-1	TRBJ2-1	TGCAGCGTGGGGACCTCAGGGGCTAGCGGGAGATCCTACAATGAGCAGTTCTTC	CSVGTSGASGRSYNEQFF
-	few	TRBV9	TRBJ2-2	TGTGCCAGCAGCGTAGAGGTTGGGCTGAACACCGGGGAGCTGTTTTTT	CASSVEVGLNTGELFF
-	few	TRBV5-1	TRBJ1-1	TGCGCCAGCAGCCCAGAGGGCGGTCTGGGCACTGAAGCTTTCTTT	CASSPEGGLGTEAFF
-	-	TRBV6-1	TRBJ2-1	TGTGCCAGCAGTGATAGATGGGCAGGGGACAATGAGCAGTTCTTC	CASSDRWAGDNEQFF
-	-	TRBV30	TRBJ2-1	TGTGCCTGGAGCCGACAGCTGGAGCAGTTCTTC	CAWSRQLEQFF
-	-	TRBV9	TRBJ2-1	TGTGCCAGCAGCGTAGATTCGCGGGATGCCTACAATGAGCAGTTCTTC	CASSVDSRDAYNEQFF
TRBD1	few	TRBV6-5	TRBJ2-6	TGTGCCAGCAGTTACCTGACAGGGATAAACTCTGGGGCCAACGTCCTGACTTTC	CASSYLTGINSGANVLTF
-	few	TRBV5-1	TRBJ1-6	TGCGCCAGCAGCTTGGGTAGAGTAAGGGAGGATTCACCCCTCCACTTT	CASSLGRVREDSPLHF
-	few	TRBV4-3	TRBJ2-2	TGCGCCAGCAGCCAAGTATATTTGGGGACCGGGGAGCTGTTTTTT	CASSQVYLGTGELFF
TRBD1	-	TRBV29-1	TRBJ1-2	TGCAGCGCTGCGGACAGGGCCCTCTATGGCTACACCTTC	CSAADRALYGYTF
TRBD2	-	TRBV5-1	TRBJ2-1	TGCGCCAGCAGCTTGGGGGGGACTAGCGGGCAGTTCTTC	CASSLGGTSGQFF
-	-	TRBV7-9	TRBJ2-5	TGTGCCAGCAGCTTAGCGCATGGAGGGGAGACCCAGTACTTC	CASSLAHGGETQYF
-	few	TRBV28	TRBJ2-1	TGTGCCAGCAGTTTATCCGGACCGCGGGGCAATGAGCAGTTCTTC	CASSLSGPRGNEQFF
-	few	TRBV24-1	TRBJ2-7	TGTGCCACCAGTGATGGAGGGGGCCCCCCTTACGAGCAGTACTTC	CATSDGGGPPYEQYF
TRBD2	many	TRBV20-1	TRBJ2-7	TGCAGTGCTAGAGCCGGGACTAGCCTCTCCGAGCAGTACTTC	CSARAGTSLSEQYF
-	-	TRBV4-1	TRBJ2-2	TGCGCCAGCAGGCGAGCTGGTGTCGGGGAGCTGTTTTTT	CASRRAGVGELFF
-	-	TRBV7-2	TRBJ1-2	TGTGCCAGCAGCCAAAAAGGTGCAGCAGGGTTCGGGGGCTATGGCTACACCTTC	CASSQKGAAGFGGYGYTF
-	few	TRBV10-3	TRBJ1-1	TGTGCCATCGGGGGGCAGAACACTGAAGCTTTCTTT	CAIGGQNTEAFF
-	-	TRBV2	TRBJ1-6	TGTGCCAGCAGTGAAATCGGGAGCTATAATTCACCCCTCCACTTT	CASSEIGSYNSPLHF
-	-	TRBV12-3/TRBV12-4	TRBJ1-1	TGTGCCAGCAGAACCTCGGGGGGGGAAGGGAAGACTGAAGCTTTCTTT	CASRTSGGEGKTEAFF
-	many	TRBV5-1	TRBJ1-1	TGCGCCAGCAGGATTTCGGAACGGCGGACTGAAGCTTTCTTT	CASRISERRTEAFF
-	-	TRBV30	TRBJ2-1	TGTGCCTGGAGTCCCTGGGGGCCCCTCCGCAATGAGCAGTTCTTC	CAWSPWGPLRNEQFF
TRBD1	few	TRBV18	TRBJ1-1	TGTGCCAGCTCATCACAGGGACAGGGAACGAACACTGAAGCTTTCTTT	CASSSQGQGTNTEAFF
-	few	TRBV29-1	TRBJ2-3	TGCGGGAGCGGGTGGTCCACAGATACGCAGTATTTT	CGSGWSTDTQYF
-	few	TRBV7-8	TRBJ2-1	TGTGCCAGCAGCCCCTGGACCCAGGACAATGAGCAGTTCTTC	CASSPWTQDNEQFF
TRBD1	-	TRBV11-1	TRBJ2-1	TGTGCCAGCAGCTTAGTGGGTGTAGGACAGGGGTACAATGAGCAGTTCTTC	CASSLVGVGQGYNEQFF
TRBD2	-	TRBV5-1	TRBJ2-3	TGCGCCAGCAGTCCTACTAGCGGGGAATATGGTACGCAGTATTTT	CASSPTSGEYGTQYF
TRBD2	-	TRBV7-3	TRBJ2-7	TGTGCCAGCAGCTTAAGCGGGGGACCCGGCTACGAGCAGTACTTC	CASSLSGGPGYEQYF
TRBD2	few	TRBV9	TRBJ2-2	TGTGCCAGCAGCGTAGCGGGAGGGCTCACTCCAACCGGGGAGCTGTTTTTT	CASSVAGGLTPTGELFF
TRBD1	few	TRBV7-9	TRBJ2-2	TGTGCCAGCAGCTTACAGGGGGCATGGCCCGGGGAGCTGTTTTTT	CASSLQGAWPGELFF
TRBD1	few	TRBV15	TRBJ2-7	TGTGCCACCAGCAGAGTGGAGACAGGGTCTTACGAGCAGTACTTC	CATSRVETGSYEQYF
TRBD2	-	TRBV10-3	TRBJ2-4	TGTGCCGTTGCGGGGATGACTAGCGGGATCCCTATTCAGTACTTC	CAVAGMTSGIPIQYF
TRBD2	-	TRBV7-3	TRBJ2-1	TGTGCCAGCAGCTCTGGGAGCGGGAGGGCCTACAATGAGCAGTTCTTC	CASSSGSGRAYNEQFF
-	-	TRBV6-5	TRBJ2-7	TGTGCCAGCAGCATTTTGCACGAGCAGTACTTC	CASSILHEQYF
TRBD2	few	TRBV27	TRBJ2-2	TGTGCCAGCAGTATCCAGGGACCCACTAGCGGGGATTACACCGGGGAGCTGTTTTTT	CASSIQGPTSGDYTGELFF
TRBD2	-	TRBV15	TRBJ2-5	TGTGCCACCAGCAGAGGACTAGCGGGAGGTGGAGAGACCCAGTACTTC	CATSRGLAGGGETQYF
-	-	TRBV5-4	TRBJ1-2	TGTGCCAGCAGCTTGCACAGGGCTGACTATGGCTACACCTTC	CASSLHRADYGYTF
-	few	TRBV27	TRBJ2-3	TGTGCCAGCAGCCTCTACCGGACCACAGATACGCAGTATTTT	CASSLYRTTDTQYF
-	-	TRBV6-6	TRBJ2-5	TGTGCCAGCATGTGGGAGGGGGCGGCCCAGTACTTC	CASMWEGAAQYF
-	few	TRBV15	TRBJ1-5	TGTGCCACCAGCAGGGGAGGCCATTCCCGGGATCAGCCCCAGCATTTT	CATSRGGHSRDQPQHF
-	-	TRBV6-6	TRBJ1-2	TGTGCCAGCAGAGCACAGGGCTATGGCTACACCTTC	CASRAQGYGYTF
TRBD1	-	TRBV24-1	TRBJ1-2	TGTGCCACCAGTGAGACAGGGGTTAACTATGGCTACACCTTC	CATSETGVNYGYTF
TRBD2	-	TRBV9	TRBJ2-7	TGTGCCAGCACTAGCGGGGCCCCTAGTCAATCCTACGAGCAGTACTTC	CASTSGAPSQSYEQYF
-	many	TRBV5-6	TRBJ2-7	TGTGCCAGCAGCTTTGGGGCGGGAAACTTATACGAGCAGTACTTC	CASSFGAGNLYEQYF